The clone carrying this TCR beta chain has just one count. TCRdb's copy holds only in-frame clones and misses some; the assay was immunoSEQ multiplex PCR. The sample lists about 340,000 clones; 88% were seen once. V shed 2 bases and J 0 bases; nucleotides not matched to a gene: 2. Germline CDR1 reads SGHAT; CDR2 reads FQNNGV. The CDR3 is 15 amino acids. These data are taken from a study of blood T cell repertoires in COVID-19. The receptor comes from an older woman with COVID-19, enrolled during active disease. This sequence joins TRBV11-2 and TRBJ2-7; 9 nucleotides line up with TRBD2. The sequencing input was peripheral blood. The CDR3 region is CASSLWRGGSYEQYF. CDR3 in DNA: TGTGCCAGCAGCTTATGGCGGGGGGGCTCCTACGAGCAGTACTTC. Based on the CDR3 plus reference TRBV11-2 and TRBJ2-7, the full variable domain is EAGVAQSPRYKIIEKRQSVAFWCNPISGHATLYWYQQILGQGPKLLIQFQNNGVVDDSQLPKDRFSAERLKGVDSTLKIQPAKLEDSAVYLCASSLWRGGSYEQYFGPGTRLTVT.